The next 4 T cell receptor beta chains were all read from a single sample in a study of cytomegalovirus exposure and HLA in healthy donors. Libraries were prepared by immunoSEQ multiplex PCR; TCRdb keeps only in-frame clonotypes and omits some of them. The sample lists under 150,000 clones; approximately 86% were seen once. Sequenced material: PBMCs. The origin of the receptors is a man younger than 35 in good health and CMV-seropositive.

The CDR3 DNA follows: TGTGCCAGCAGCTTTTTGCCTAGCGGACGGGGGGAGCAGTTCTTC. Its protein product is CASSFLPSGRGEQFF. V and J are TRBV11-2 and TRBJ2-1; TRBD2 aligns across 7 bases. CDR1 and CDR2 from the germline V gene are SGHAT and FQNNGV. J lost 10 bases, V lost 3 bases, and 12 bases had no gene match. The length of the CDR3 is 15 residues.

The V gene is TRBV6-5, the J gene TRBJ2-5; unclear D gene. This CDR3 is 15 amino acids long. Germline V lookup: CDR1 MNHEY, CDR2 SVGAGI. V was shortened by 2 bases and J by 3 bases, with 13 bases between the two germline ends. The CDR3 bases are TGTGCCAGCAGTTACGCAGCCACAGTGAAAGAGACCCAGTACTTC. It specifies CASSYAATVKETQYF.

In this sample, this clone turned up a few times. The CDR3 here is CASSPAGNQPQHF. CDR3 sequence (DNA): TGTGCCAGCAGCCCGGCGGGAAATCAGCCCCAGCATTTT. This chain connects TRBV6-6 to TRBJ1-5; D uncertain. Germline values: CDR1 MNHNY, CDR2 SVGAGI (reference sequence). Trimming shortened V by 6 bases and J by 4 bases, and 10 bases separated the two germline ends. The CDR3 has 13 residues.

This rearrangement joins TRBV6-5 to TRBJ2-1; TRBD2 might be the D (5 bases). The CDR3 is made up of 13 amino acids. CDR1 and CDR2 from the germline V gene are MNHEY and SVGAGI. The V gene lost 6 bases and the J gene lost 7 bases, with 13 bases spanning the gap. The CDR3 coding sequence is TGTGCCAGCAGGCCGGGGAGTAAAAATGAGCAGTTCTTC. Amino acids: CASRPGSKNEQFF.